Reported below is one T cell receptor beta chain. Antigen unknown. These data belong to a study of monozygotic twins with inflammatory bowel disease. Eight separate reactions for every sample produced the cDNA. With the 5' RACE reads reprocessed, TCRdb shows one record per CDR3 protein and no DNA. The sample data list over 350,000 distinct CDR3 sequences. This CDR3 contains 13 residues. Germline CDR1 is SGHKS and CDR2 is YYEKEE (reference sequence). General observations from the study: Lower sharing of clonotypes with other individuals was seen in IBD patients than in healthy twins. This was most marked in patients showing signs of disease activity.

The specimen sequenced was blood. This clonotype was obtained from a human donor with ulcerative colitis or Crohn's disease, or a healthy co-twin of an affected twin (not recorded which). The chain is built from TRBV5-5 and TRBJ1-4; TCRdb indicates TRBD1, and absent DNA this call remains unverified. CDR3 sequence reads: CASSIQGTEKLFF.